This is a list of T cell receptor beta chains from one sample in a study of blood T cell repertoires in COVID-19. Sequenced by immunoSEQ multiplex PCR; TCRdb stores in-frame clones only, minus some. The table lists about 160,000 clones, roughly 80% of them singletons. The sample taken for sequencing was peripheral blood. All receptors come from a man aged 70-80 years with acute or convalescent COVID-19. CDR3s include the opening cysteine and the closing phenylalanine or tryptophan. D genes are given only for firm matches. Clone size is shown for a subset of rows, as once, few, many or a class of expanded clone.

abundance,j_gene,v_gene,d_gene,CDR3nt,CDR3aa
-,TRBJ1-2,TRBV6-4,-,TGTGCCAGCAGTGACAACGAGGCAGGGGCAAGAGGCTACACCTTC,CASSDNEAGARGYTF
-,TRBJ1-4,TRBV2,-,TGTGCCAGCAATTGGAAAGAGGGTGAAAAACTGTTTTTT,CASNWKEGEKLFF
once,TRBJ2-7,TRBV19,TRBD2,TGTGCCAGTAGTATCGGCCTAGCGGGAGTCAGTAGGTCCTACGAGCAGTACTTC,CASSIGLAGVSRSYEQYF
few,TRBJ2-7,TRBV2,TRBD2,TGTGCCAGCAGTGGCAGCGGGGGGGATACCTACGAGCAGTACTTC,CASSGSGGDTYEQYF
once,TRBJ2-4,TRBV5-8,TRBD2,TGTGCCAGCAGCTACCTAGCGGGGGTTCAGTACTTC,CASSYLAGVQYF
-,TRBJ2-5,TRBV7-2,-,TGTGCCAGCAGCTTACAACAGCAAGAGACCCAGTACTTC,CASSLQQQETQYF
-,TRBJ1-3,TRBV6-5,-,TGTGCCAGCAGTTACGCAGGACATTTCGGAAACACCATATATTTT,CASSYAGHFGNTIYF
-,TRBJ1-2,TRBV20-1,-,TGCAGTGCTCTGACAGAGTATGGCTACACCTTC,CSALTEYGYTF
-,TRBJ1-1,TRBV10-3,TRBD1,TGTGCCATCAGTGATCGACAGGGTGGCACTGAAGCTTTCTTT,CAISDRQGGTEAFF
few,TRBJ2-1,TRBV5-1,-,TGCGCCAGCAGCCTCGTTAGCGCCAATGAGCAGTTCTTC,CASSLVSANEQFF
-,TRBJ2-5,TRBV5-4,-,TGTGCCAGCAGCTTCCGGGACACCCAAGAGACCCAGTACTTC,CASSFRDTQETQYF
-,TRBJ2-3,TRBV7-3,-,TGTGCCAGCAGACGGGACTCTGGCACAGATACGCAGTATTTT,CASRRDSGTDTQYF
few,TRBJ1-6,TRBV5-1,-,TGCGCCAGCAGCTTGGGGGGACAAGGCAATTCACCCCTCCACTTT,CASSLGGQGNSPLHF
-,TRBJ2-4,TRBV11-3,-,TGTGCCAGCAGAGGTGTGCAGGGAGGAAACATTCAGTACTTC,CASRGVQGGNIQYF
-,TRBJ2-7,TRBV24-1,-,TGTGCCACCAGTAGCCTCGGGGTCGGCGAGCAGTACTTC,CATSSLGVGEQYF
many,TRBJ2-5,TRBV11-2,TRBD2,TGTGCCAGCAGCTTAGTGGCGGGAGGCCGAGGGGGAATGTACTTC,CASSLVAGGRGGMYF
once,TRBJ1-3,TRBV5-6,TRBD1,TGTGCCAGCAGCCCCGGGGCAGGGGGCTCTGGAAACACCATATATTTT,CASSPGAGGSGNTIYF
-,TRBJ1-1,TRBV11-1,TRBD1,TGTGCCAGCAGCTTAGGGGACAGCACTGAAGCTTTCTTT,CASSLGDSTEAFF